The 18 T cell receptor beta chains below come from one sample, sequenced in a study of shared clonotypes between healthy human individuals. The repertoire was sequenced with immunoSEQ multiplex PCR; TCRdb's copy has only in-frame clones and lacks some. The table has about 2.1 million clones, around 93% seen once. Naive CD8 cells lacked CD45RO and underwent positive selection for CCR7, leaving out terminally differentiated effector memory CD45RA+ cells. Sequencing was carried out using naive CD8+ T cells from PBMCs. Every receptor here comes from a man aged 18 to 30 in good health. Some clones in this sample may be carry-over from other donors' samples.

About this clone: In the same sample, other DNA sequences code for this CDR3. The CDR3 loop reads CASSLLGGSYNEQFF. CDR3 DNA: TGTGCCAGCAGTTTATTGGGAGGTTCCTACAATGAGCAGTTCTTC. The chain carries TRBV27 and TRBJ2-1, with D tentatively TRBD2 (6 bases). V was shortened by 1 base and J by 1 base, with 8 bases between the two germline ends. The V gene's germline CDR1 is MNHEY and CDR2 SMNVEV (reference sequence). The CDR3 is 15 amino acids.

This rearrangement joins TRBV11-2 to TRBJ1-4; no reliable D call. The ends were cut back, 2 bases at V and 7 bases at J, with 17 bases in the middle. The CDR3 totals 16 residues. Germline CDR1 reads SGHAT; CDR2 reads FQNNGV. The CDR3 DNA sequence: TGTGCCAGCAGCTTATCGCCCCCCCGAGCAAGTGAAAAACTGTTTTTT. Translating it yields CASSLSPPRASEKLFF. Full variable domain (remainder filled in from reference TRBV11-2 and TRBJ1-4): EAGVAQSPRYKIIEKRQSVAFWCNPISGHATLYWYQQILGQGPKLLIQFQNNGVVDDSQLPKDRFSAERLKGVDSTLKIQPAKLEDSAVYLCASSLSPPRASEKLFFGSGTQLSVL.

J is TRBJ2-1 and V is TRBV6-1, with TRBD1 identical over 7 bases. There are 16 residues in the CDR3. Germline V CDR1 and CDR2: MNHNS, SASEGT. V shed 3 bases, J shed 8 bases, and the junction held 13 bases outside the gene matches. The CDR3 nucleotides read TGTGCCAGCAGTGAGCCCCTTAGGGGGCGCATAGATGAGCAGTTCTTC. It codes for CASSEPLRGRIDEQFF.

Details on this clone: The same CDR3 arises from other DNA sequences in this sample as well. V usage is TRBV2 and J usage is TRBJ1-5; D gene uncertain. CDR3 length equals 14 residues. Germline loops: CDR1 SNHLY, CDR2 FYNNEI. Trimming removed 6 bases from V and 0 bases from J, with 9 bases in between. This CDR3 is CASRPGVSNQPQHF. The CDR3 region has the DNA TGTGCCAGCAGACCCGGAGTTAGCAATCAGCCCCAGCATTTT.

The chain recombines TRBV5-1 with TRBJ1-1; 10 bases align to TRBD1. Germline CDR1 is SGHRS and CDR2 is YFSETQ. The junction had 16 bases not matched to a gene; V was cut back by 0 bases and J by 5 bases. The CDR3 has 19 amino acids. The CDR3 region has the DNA TGCGCCAGCAGCTTGGCTCGGGCAAGGACAGGGGGGGATTGGACTGAAGCTTTCTTT. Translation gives CASSLARARTGGDWTEAFF. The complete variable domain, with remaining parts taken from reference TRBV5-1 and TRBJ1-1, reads KAGVTQTPRYLIKTRGQQVTLSCSPISGHRSVSWYQQTPGQGLQFLFEYFSETQRNKGNFPGRFSGRQFSNSRSEMNVSTLELGDSALYLCASSLARARTGGDWTEAFFGQGTRLTVV.

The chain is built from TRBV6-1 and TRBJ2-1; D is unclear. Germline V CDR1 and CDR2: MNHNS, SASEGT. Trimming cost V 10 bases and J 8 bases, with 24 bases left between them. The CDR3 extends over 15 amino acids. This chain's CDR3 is CATAMTGRGQDEQFF. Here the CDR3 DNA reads TGTGCCACCGCAATGACCGGACGCGGTCAGGATGAGCAGTTCTTC.

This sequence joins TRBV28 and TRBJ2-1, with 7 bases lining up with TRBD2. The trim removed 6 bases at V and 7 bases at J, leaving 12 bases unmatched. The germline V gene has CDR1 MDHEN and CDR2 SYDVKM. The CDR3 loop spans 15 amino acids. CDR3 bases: TGTGCCAGCAGGTACCCTGCGGGAGCACGTAATGAGCAGTTCTTC. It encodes CASRYPAGARNEQFF.

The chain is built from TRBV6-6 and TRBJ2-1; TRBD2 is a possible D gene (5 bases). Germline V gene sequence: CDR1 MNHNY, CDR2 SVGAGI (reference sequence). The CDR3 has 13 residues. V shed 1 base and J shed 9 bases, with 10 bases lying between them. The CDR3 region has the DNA TGTGCCAGCAGTTACTTAGGCCGGGGTGAGCAGTTCTTC. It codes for CASSYLGRGEQFF.

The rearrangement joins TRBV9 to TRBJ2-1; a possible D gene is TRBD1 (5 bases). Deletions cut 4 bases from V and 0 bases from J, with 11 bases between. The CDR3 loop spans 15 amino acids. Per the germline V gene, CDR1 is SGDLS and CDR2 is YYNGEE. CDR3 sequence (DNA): TGTGCCAGCAGCCCATACAGGAGCTCCTACAATGAGCAGTTCTTC. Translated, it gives CASSPYRSSYNEQFF.

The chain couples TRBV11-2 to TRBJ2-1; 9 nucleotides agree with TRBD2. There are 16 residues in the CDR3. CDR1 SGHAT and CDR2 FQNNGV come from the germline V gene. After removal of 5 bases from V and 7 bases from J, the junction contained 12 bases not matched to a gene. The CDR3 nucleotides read TGTGCCAGCAGCAGACTAGCGGCCCCGCTCTGGAATGAGCAGTTCTTC. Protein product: CASSRLAAPLWNEQFF.

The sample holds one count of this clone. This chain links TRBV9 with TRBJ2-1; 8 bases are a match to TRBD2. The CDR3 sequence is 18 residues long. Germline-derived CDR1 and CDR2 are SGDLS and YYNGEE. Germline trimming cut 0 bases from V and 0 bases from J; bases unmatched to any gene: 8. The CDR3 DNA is TGTGCCAGCAGCGTAGAGGCTAGCGGGCACAGCTCCTACAATGAGCAGTTCTTC. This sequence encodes CASSVEASGHSSYNEQFF.

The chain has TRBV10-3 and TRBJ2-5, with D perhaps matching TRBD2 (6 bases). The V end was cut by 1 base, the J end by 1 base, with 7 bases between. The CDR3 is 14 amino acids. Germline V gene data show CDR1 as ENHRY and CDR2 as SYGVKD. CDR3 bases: TGTGCCATCAGTGAGTGGCGGGGCCAAGAGACCCAGTACTTC. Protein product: CAISEWRGQETQYF.

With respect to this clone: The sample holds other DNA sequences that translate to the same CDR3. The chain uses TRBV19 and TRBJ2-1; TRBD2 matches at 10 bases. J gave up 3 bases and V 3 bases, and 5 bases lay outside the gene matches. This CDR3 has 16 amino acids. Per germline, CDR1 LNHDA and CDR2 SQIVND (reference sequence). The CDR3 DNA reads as TGTGCCAGTAGTATCAGTCGACTAGCGGGCTACAATGAGCAGTTCTTC. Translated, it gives CASSISRLAGYNEQFF. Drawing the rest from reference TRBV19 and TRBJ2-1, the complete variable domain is DGGITQSPKYLFRKEGQNVTLSCEQNLNHDAMYWYRQDPGQGLRLIYYSQIVNDFQKGDIAEGYSVSREKKESFPLTVTSAQKNPTAFYLCASSISRLAGYNEQFFGPGTRLTVL.

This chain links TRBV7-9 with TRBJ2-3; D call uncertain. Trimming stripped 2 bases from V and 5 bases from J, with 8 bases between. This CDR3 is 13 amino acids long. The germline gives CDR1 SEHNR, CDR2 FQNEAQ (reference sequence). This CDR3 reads CASSLYARDTQYF. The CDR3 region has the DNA TGTGCCAGCAGCTTATATGCCCGAGATACGCAGTATTTT.

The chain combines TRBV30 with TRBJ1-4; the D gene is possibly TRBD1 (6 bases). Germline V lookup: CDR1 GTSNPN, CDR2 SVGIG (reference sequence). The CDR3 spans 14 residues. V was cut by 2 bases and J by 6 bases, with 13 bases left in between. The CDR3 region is CAWSMGGMYEKLFF. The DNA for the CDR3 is TGTGCCTGGAGTATGGGGGGCATGTATGAAAAACTGTTTTTT. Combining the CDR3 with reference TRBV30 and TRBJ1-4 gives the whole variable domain SQTIHQWPATLVQPVGSPLSLECTVEGTSNPNLYWYRQAAGRGLQLLFYSVGIGQISSEVPQNLSASRPQDRQFILSSKKLLLSDSGFYLCAWSMGGMYEKLFFGSGTQLSVL.

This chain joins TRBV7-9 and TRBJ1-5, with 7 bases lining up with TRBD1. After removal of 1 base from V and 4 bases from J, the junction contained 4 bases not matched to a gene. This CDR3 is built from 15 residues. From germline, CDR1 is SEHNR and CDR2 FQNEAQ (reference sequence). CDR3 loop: CASSLDGTANQPQHF. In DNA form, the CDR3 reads TGTGCCAGCAGCTTAGATGGGACAGCTAATCAGCCCCAGCATTTT.

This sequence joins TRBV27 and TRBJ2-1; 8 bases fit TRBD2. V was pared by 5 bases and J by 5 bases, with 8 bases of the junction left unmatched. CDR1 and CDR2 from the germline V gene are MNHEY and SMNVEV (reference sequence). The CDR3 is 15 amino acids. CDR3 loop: CASSPLAGFNNEQFF. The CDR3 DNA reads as TGTGCCAGCAGTCCCTTAGCGGGATTCAACAATGAGCAGTTCTTC.

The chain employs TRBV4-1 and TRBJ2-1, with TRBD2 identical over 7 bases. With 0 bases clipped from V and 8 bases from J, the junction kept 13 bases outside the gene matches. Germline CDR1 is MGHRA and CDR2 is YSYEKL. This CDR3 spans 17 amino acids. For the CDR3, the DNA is TGCGCCAGCAGCCAAGATTGGAGGGGACTAAGGCTCGATGAGCAGTTCTTC. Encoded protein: CASSQDWRGLRLDEQFF.